This passage covers 12 T cell receptor beta chains from one sample sequenced in a study of graft-versus-host responses after intestinal transplantation (dated by TCRdb to about 2021). Receptors were amplified or captured by the immunoSEQ multiplex PCR assay. As stored in TCRdb, this immuneACCESS dataset retains in-frame rearrangements with V and J assigned. A fraction of the clones does not appear; measured against another copy, unresolved V genes explain less than half of the discrepancy, and the remainder lacks a known reason. The sample has 85,000 to 90,000 clones on record, more than 85% of them singletons. 0.3% to 0.35% of the sample is held by the ten biggest clonotypes. Their cognate antigens are unknown. What the time point label conveys for this sample: cells obtained before transplantation from donor or recipient. The material was unstimulated CD4+ T cells sorted from spleen or lymph node cells, obtained before transplant. The receptors shown here come from a human donor who was the organ donor for an intestinal transplant.

The chain links TRBV14 to TRBJ1-6; D not certain. Looked up from germline, CDR1 is SGHDN and CDR2 is FVKESK. V was cut by 1 base and J by 2 bases, with 9 bases left in between. This CDR3 region has 16 residues. This CDR3 reads CASSQGGSTYNSPLHF. The CDR3 DNA sequence: TGTGCCAGCAGCCAAGGAGGGTCCACCTATAATTCACCCCTCCACTTT.

The chain employs TRBV5-1 and TRBJ2-7, with D maybe TRBD1 (5 bases). The CDR3 is 17 residues long. Deletions cut 0 bases from V and 0 bases from J, with 16 bases between. Germline loops: CDR1 SGHRS, CDR2 YFSETQ. CDR3 coding DNA: TGCGCCAGCAGCTTGGCTCTCGGGCAGGGAAGCTCCTACGAGCAGTACTTC. Translated: CASSLALGQGSSYEQYF.

The V gene is TRBV11-2, the J gene TRBJ2-7; no reliable D call. Germline lookup yields CDR1 SGHAT and CDR2 FQNNGV. The V end lost 1 base, the J end lost 3 bases, and 19 bases lay between the germline ends. The CDR3 is 17 amino acids. As DNA, the CDR3 is TGTGCCAGCAGCTTAGTCGCCAGCGCGTACGCCATCTACGAGCAGTACTTC. It translates to CASSLVASAYAIYEQYF.

The chain has TRBV28 and TRBJ1-4, with D tentatively TRBD1 (6 bases). V gave up 2 bases and J gave up 7 bases, with 11 bases separating them. Germline V CDR1 and CDR2: MDHEN, SYDVKM. The CDR3 has 14 residues. For the CDR3, the DNA is TGTGCCAGCAGTTTACCGGACAGCCTTGAAAAACTGTTTTTT. Protein product: CASSLPDSLEKLFF.

For the CDR3, the DNA is TGTGCCAGCAGTGGGGGGACAGGGGGAGCCTACGAGCAGTACTTC. This gives the protein CASSGGTGGAYEQYF. The chain is built from TRBV6-1 and TRBJ2-7; 11 nucleotides agree with TRBD1. Germline-derived CDR1 and CDR2 are MNHNS and SASEGT. The CDR3 spans 15 residues. V dropped 4 bases and J dropped 2; count of bases not matched to a gene: 4.

The rearrangement joins TRBV10-2 to TRBJ2-3; D is possibly TRBD2 (6 bases). The CDR3 is 16 amino acids. V lost 6 bases to trimming and J lost 0 bases, with 16 bases between them. Germline CDR1 and CDR2: WSHSY and SAAADI. The CDR3 DNA reads as TGCGCCAGCAGCGGCGGGGCAGGCGAAAGCACAGATACGCAGTATTTT. Translating gives CASSGGAGESTDTQYF.

V and J are TRBV6-6 and TRBJ1-2; no firm D call. Trimming shortened V by 2 bases and J by 8 bases, and 18 bases separated the two germline ends. Germline values: CDR1 MNHNY, CDR2 SVGAGI (reference sequence). The CDR3 contains 15 residues. Here the CDR3 reads CASSYERRGKVGYTF. DNA for the CDR3: TGTGCCAGCAGTTACGAAAGAAGAGGCAAGGTCGGCTACACCTTC.

J is TRBJ1-2 and V is TRBV30; D possibly corresponds to TRBD1 (5 bases). The V and J ends lost 3 bases and 5 bases respectively, with 13 bases between them. The CDR3 extends over 13 amino acids. CDR1 and CDR2 (germline): GTSNPN, SVGIG (reference sequence). The CDR3: CAWRQGTFYGYTF. The CDR3 DNA is TGTGCCTGGAGGCAGGGAACCTTTTATGGCTACACCTTC. The full variable domain, rest sourced from reference TRBV30 and TRBJ1-2, is SQTIHQWPATLVQPVGSPLSLECTVEGTSNPNLYWYRQAAGRGLQLLFYSVGIGQISSEVPQNLSASRPQDRQFILSSKKLLLSDSGFYLCAWRQGTFYGYTFGSGTRLTVV.

J is TRBJ2-5 and V is TRBV29-1; possibly TRBD1 for D (5 bases). Germline CDR1 and CDR2: SQVTM and ANQGSEA. V was clipped by 4 bases and J by 1 base, with 7 bases between them. The CDR3 is made up of 12 amino acids. The chain's CDR3 is CSVVQGQETQYF. The CDR3 DNA follows: TGCAGCGTTGTCCAGGGCCAAGAGACCCAGTACTTC.

The chain employs TRBV5-8 and TRBJ1-5, with D tentatively TRBD1 (6 bases). CDR3 length: 13 amino acids. The V gene lost 3 bases and the J gene lost 7 bases, with 11 bases spanning the gap. In germline, CDR1 is SGHTS, CDR2 YDEGEE. CDR3 protein: CASSWQGTQPQHF. The CDR3 nucleotides read TGTGCCAGCAGCTGGCAGGGGACACAGCCCCAGCATTTT.

The chain employs TRBV5-8 and TRBJ2-1; 12 bases map to TRBD2. The CDR3 totals 18 residues. V lost 4 bases to trimming and J lost 7 bases; unmatched junction nucleotides: 15. The germline V gene encodes CDR1 SGHTS and CDR2 YDEGEE. CDR3 nucleotides: TGTGCCAGCAGCATCCTCCACTCTAGCGGGGGGGTATTTAATGAGCAGTTCTTC. It encodes CASSILHSSGGVFNEQFF.

The chain uses TRBV10-2 and TRBJ1-2, with D unclear. The CDR3 length is 11 residues. Germline CDR1 and CDR2: WSHSY and SAAADI. Trimming shortened V by 6 bases and J by 13 bases, and 15 bases separated the two germline ends. In DNA form, the CDR3 reads TGCGCCAGCAGGGGAGACGAGAGAGTCACCTTC. This sequence encodes CASRGDERVTF.